These 19 T cell receptor beta chains came from one sample sequenced in a study of OX40 agonist ivuxolimab in advanced cancers. TCRdb's table, derived via immunoSEQ multiplex PCR, lists solely in-frame clones and lacks some. Of roughly 93,000 clones in the sample, more than 80% are singletons; the top ten hold 1.5% to 2%. This specimen consisted of CD4+ or CD8+ T cells sorted from blood, obtained in a trial of the OX40 agonist ivuxolimab. The receptors shown here come from an adult with an advanced solid tumor such as melanoma, head and neck, liver or kidney cancer.

The chain carries TRBV5-1 and TRBJ2-7; perhaps TRBD2 as D (7 bases). V was shortened by 5 bases and J by 5 bases, with 23 bases between the two germline ends. The CDR3 has 16 residues. Germline V lookup: CDR1 SGHRS, CDR2 YFSETQ. The CDR3 region is CASRVHGGRAGDEQYF. The CDR3 DNA sequence: TGCGCCAGCAGAGTCCACGGGGGCAGGGCGGGGGACGAGCAGTACTTC.

This chain links TRBV28 with TRBJ2-5; D is uncertain. V lost 5 bases to trimming and J lost 1 base, with 14 bases between them. From germline, CDR1 is MDHEN and CDR2 SYDVKM. The CDR3 has 15 amino acids. CDR3 in amino acids: CASSPLTIVQETQYF. CDR3 bases: TGTGCCAGCAGTCCCCTCACGATTGTCCAAGAGACCCAGTACTTC.

The V gene is TRBV6-5, the J gene TRBJ1-6; D is unresolved. Trimming took 10 bases from V and 4 from J, leaving 11 bases between them. This CDR3 is built from 13 residues. Per germline, CDR1 MNHEY and CDR2 SVGAGI. DNA of the CDR3: TGTGCCACCACGGACGGATATAATTCACCCCTCCACTTT. It yields the protein CATTDGYNSPLHF.

This chain uses TRBV18 with TRBJ2-7, with D tentatively TRBD1 or TRBD2 (5 bases each). CDR1 is KGHSH, CDR2 LQKENI, per germline. This CDR3 region has 16 residues. Trimming removed 2 bases from V and 2 bases from J, with 16 bases in between. The CDR3 is CASSPGGSSGTYEQYF. As DNA, the CDR3 is TGTGCCAGCTCACCAGGGGGATCCAGCGGCACCTACGAGCAGTACTTC. The entire variable domain, with the rest obtained from reference TRBV18 and TRBJ2-7, is as follows: NAGVMQNPRHLVRRRGQEARLRCSPMKGHSHVYWYRQLPEEGLKFMVYLQKENIIDESGMPKERFSAEFPKEGPSILRIQQVVRGDSAAYFCASSPGGSSGTYEQYFGPGTRLTVT.

The chain employs TRBV5-5 and TRBJ2-4; 9 bases are shared with TRBD1. Unmatched junction bases numbered 6, after V lost 0 bases and J lost 8 bases. The germline CDR1 and CDR2 sequences are SGHKS and YYEKEE (reference sequence). The CDR3 extends over 15 amino acids. DNA for the CDR3: TGTGCCAGCAGCTTGGCCGGGACAGGGAAAGACATTCAGTACTTC. Protein: CASSLAGTGKDIQYF.

V gene TRBV28 combines with J gene TRBJ1-4; D uncertain. The CDR3 is 11 residues long. V shed 3 bases and J shed 14 bases, with 10 bases lying between them. Per the germline V gene, CDR1 is MDHEN and CDR2 is SYDVKM. The CDR3: CASSFDLGLFF. The DNA for the CDR3 is TGTGCCAGCAGTTTCGACTTGGGGCTGTTTTTT.

The genes are TRBV19 and TRBJ2-3; D call uncertain. CDR3 length: 16 amino acids. Germline V gene sequence: CDR1 LNHDA, CDR2 SQIVND (reference sequence). Between the trimmed V and J ends, which lost 5 bases and 2 bases, there was a span of 17 bases. In nucleotides, the CDR3 is TGTGCCAGTAGTTCCGGGCCAGGCCTCCCCACAGATACGCAGTATTTT. Translated: CASSSGPGLPTDTQYF.

V is TRBV30 and J is TRBJ1-3; D remains unclear. Germline CDR1 GTSNPN, CDR2 SVGIG (reference sequence). The CDR3 totals 13 residues. V shed 3 bases and J shed 0 bases, with 6 bases lying between them. The CDR3 DNA sequence: TGTGCCTGGAGACTACCCTCTGGAAACACCATATATTTT. Translation: CAWRLPSGNTIYF.

The V call is TRBV23-1, the J call TRBJ1-2; D unclear. TRBV23-1 is designated an ORF whose function remains uncertain. V lost 0 bases and J lost 6, with 14 bases in between. The CDR3 sequence is 15 residues long. The CDR3 loop reads CASSQSRRATNGYTF. CDR3 nucleotide sequence: TGCGCCAGCAGTCAATCCAGGCGAGCCACAAATGGCTACACCTTC.

The rearrangement uses TRBV7-2 and TRBJ2-7; 9 bases match TRBD1. V shed 7 bases, J shed 2 bases, and the junction held 6 bases outside the gene matches. The CDR3 is made up of 14 amino acids. CDR1 is SGHTA, CDR2 FQGNSA, per germline. For the CDR3, the DNA is TGTGCCAGCACCCCGGGACAGGGCCCCTACGAGCAGTACTTC. As protein: CASTPGQGPYEQYF.

The chain uses TRBV7-2 and TRBJ1-1; 9 nucleotides align to TRBD1. The CDR3 consists of 15 residues. V shed 7 bases and J 0 bases; nucleotides not matched to a gene: 6. In germline, CDR1 is SGHTA, CDR2 FQGNSA. The CDR3 DNA reads as TGTGCCAGCACCGGGACAGGGAATGTGAACACTGAAGCTTTCTTT. Translating gives CASTGTGNVNTEAFF. Together with reference TRBV7-2 and TRBJ1-1, the CDR3 gives the full variable domain: GAGVSQSPSNKVTEKGKDVELRCDPISGHTALYWYRQSLGQGLEFLIYFQGNSAPDKSGLPSDRFSAERTGGSVSTLTIQRTQQEDSAVYLCASTGTGNVNTEAFFGQGTRLTVV.

This rearrangement joins TRBV7-8 to TRBJ2-2, with 12 bases fitting TRBD1. The V segment lost 2 bases and the J segment 13 bases; nucleotides outside the gene matches: 8. Germline CDR1 and CDR2: SGHVS and FQNEAQ. The CDR3 sequence is 15 residues long. DNA of the CDR3: TGTGCCAGCAGCTTATGGGGACAGGGGGCGAGTGGGCTGTTTTTT. Residues: CASSLWGQGASGLFF.

V is TRBV7-9 and J is TRBJ2-7; D is unresolved. Per the germline V gene, CDR1 is SEHNR and CDR2 is FQNEAQ (reference sequence). The CDR3 extends over 16 amino acids. V gave up 2 bases and J gave up 0 bases, with 14 bases separating them. The CDR3: CASSLSYRSSSYEQYF. The DNA for the CDR3 is TGTGCCAGCAGCTTATCTTATAGGTCCAGCTCCTACGAGCAGTACTTC.

The chain joins TRBV10-1 to TRBJ2-3; TRBD1 aligns across 10 bases. The ends lost 6 bases at V and 4 bases at J; junction bases unmatched: 10. The CDR3 is 16 amino acids. CDR1 WNHNN and CDR2 SYGVQD come from the germline V gene (reference sequence). The CDR3 sequence is CASSTSRDRGPDTQYF. The CDR3 region has the DNA TGCGCCAGCAGCACTTCCCGGGACAGGGGACCAGATACGCAGTATTTT.

The chain combines TRBV7-2 with TRBJ2-1; no clear D gene. V was clipped by 1 base and J by 8 bases, with 6 bases between them. The CDR3 is 12 amino acids. Germline V gene data show CDR1 as SGHTA and CDR2 as FQGNSA. This chain's CDR3 is CASSLVKDEQFF. DNA of the CDR3: TGTGCCAGCAGCTTAGTTAAGGATGAGCAGTTCTTC.

CDR3 sequence reads: CASRERGEQYF. CDR3 coding DNA: TGTGCCAGCAGGGAACGGGGCGAGCAGTACTTC. This chain links TRBV28 with TRBJ2-7; D is perhaps TRBD2 (5 bases). The length of the CDR3 is 11 residues. Trimming cost V 6 bases and J 6 bases, with 9 bases left between them. CDR1 and CDR2 (germline): MDHEN, SYDVKM.

This clone was seen only once. The J gene is TRBJ2-1, the V gene TRBV6-4; unclear D gene. V was cut by 0 bases and J by 2 bases, with 11 bases left in between. The germline V gene encodes CDR1 MRHNA and CDR2 SNTAGT. The CDR3 consists of 16 residues. CDR3 coding DNA: TGTGCCAGCAGTGACTCCGGCGGCCGAACCTACAATGAGCAGTTCTTC. It translates to CASSDSGGRTYNEQFF.

V usage is TRBV28 and J usage is TRBJ2-6; no definite D call. The germline V gene has CDR1 MDHEN and CDR2 SYDVKM. The CDR3 consists of 13 residues. V shed 6 bases and J shed 0 bases, with 3 bases lying between them. CDR3: CASRNSGANVLTF. The CDR3 DNA sequence: TGTGCCAGCAGAAACTCTGGGGCCAACGTCCTGACTTTC.

This chain uses TRBV19 with TRBJ1-5, with 10 bases matching TRBD1. The CDR3 runs 15 residues. CDR1 and CDR2 (germline): LNHDA, SQIVND (reference sequence). Trimming at V came to 11 bases and at J to 7 bases, leaving 14 bases not matched to a gene. DNA of the CDR3: TGTGCCTCTCAGGGGGACAGGGGTGTTCGGCAGCCCCAGCATTTT. Its translation: CASQGDRGVRQPQHF.